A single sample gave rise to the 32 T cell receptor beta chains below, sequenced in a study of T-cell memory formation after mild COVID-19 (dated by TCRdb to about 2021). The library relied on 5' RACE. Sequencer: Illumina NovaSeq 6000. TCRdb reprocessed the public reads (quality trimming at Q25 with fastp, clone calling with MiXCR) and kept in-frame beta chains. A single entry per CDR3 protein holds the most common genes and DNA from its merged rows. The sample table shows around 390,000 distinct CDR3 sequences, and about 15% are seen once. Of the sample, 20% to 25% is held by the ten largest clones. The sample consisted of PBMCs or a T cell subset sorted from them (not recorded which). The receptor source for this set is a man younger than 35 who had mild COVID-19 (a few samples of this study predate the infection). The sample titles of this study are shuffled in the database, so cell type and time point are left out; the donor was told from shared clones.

CDR3: CASSFGSPNYGYTF. In DNA, the CDR3 is TGTGCCAGCAGCTTTGGATCTCCTAACTATGGCTACACCTTC. The rearrangement links TRBV7-2 to TRBJ1-2; D remains ambiguous. Trimming shortened V by 3 bases and J by 0 bases, and 8 bases separated the two germline ends. This CDR3 spans 14 amino acids. CDR1 is SGHTA, CDR2 FQGNSA, per germline.

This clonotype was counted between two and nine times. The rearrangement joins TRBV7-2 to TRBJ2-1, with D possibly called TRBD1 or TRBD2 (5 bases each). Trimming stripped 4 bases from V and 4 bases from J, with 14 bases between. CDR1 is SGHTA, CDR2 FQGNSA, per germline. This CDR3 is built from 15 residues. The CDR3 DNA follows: TGTGCCAGCAGCTCCGGGGCGTCCACATACAATGAGCAGTTCTTC. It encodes CASSSGASTYNEQFF.

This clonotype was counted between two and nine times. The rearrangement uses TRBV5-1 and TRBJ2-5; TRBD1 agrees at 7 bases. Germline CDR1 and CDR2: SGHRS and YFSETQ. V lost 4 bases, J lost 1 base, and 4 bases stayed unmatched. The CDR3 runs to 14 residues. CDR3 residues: CASSLRGPQETQYF. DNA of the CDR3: TGCGCCAGCAGCCTTAGGGGGCCCCAAGAGACCCAGTACTTC.

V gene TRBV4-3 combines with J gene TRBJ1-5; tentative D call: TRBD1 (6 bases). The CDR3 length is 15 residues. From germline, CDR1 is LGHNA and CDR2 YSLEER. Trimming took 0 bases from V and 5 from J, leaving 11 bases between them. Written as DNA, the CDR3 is TGCGCCAGCAGCCAAGACAGGGGTCCTCATCAGCCCCAGCATTTT. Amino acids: CASSQDRGPHQPQHF.

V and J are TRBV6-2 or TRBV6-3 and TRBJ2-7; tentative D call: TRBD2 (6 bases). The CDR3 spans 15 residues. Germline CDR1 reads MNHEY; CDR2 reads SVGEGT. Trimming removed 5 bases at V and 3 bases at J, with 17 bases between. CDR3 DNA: TGTGCCAGCAGTAGCCCCGACTGGCGGGGCTACGAGCAGTACGTC. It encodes CASSSPDWRGYEQYV.

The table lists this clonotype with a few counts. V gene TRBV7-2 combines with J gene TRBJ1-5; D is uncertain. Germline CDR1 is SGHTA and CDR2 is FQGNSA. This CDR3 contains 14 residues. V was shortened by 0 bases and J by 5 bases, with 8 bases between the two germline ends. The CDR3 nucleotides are TGTGCCAGCAGCTTAGCGGGTCCGGATCAGCCCCAGCATTTT. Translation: CASSLAGPDQPQHF.

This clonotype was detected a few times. CDR3 bases: TGTGCCAGCAGCTTCGTATTAGGTGAAAAACTGTTTTTT. It is translated as CASSFVLGEKLFF. This chain joins TRBV7-8 and TRBJ1-4, with unresolved D. Per germline, CDR1 SGHVS and CDR2 FQNEAQ. V shed 3 bases and J shed 7 bases, with 9 bases lying between them. The CDR3 totals 13 residues.

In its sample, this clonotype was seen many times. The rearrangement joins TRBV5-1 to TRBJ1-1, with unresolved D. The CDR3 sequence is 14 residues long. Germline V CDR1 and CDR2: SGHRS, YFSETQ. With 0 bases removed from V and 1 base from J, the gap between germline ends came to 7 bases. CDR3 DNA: TGCGCCAGCAGCTTGGGGCCGGGGAACACTGAAGCTTTCTTT. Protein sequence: CASSLGPGNTEAFF.

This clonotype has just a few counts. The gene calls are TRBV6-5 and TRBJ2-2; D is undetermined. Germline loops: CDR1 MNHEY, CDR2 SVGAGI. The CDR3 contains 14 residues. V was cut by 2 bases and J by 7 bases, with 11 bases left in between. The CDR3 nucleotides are TGTGCCAGCAGTTACGAAACGTATGGCGGGGAGCTGTTTTTT. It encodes CASSYETYGGELFF.

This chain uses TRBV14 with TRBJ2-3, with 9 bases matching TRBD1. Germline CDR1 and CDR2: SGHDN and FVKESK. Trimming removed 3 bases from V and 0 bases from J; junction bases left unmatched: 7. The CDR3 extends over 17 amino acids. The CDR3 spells CASSQLPGQGSTDTQYF. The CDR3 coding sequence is TGTGCCAGCAGCCAGCTCCCGGGACAGGGTAGCACAGATACGCAGTATTTT.

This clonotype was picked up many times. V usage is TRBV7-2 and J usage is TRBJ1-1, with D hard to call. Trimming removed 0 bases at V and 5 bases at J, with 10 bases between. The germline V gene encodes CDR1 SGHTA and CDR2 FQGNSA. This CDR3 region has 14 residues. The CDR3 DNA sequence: TGTGCCAGCAGCTTAGCGGCGGGTAGGACTGAAGCTTTCTTT. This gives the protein CASSLAAGRTEAFF.

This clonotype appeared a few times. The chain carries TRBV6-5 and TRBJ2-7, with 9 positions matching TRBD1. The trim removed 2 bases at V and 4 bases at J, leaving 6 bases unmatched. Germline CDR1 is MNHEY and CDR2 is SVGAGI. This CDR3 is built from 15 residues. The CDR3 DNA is TGTGCCAGCAGTTACGGACAGGGGATCGAGTACGAGCAGTACGTC. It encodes CASSYGQGIEYEQYV.

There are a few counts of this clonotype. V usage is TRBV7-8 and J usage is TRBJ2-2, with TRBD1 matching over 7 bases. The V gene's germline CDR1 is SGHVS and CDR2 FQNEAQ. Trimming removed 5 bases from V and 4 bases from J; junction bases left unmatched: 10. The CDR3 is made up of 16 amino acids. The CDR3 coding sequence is TGTGCCAGCAGCCCCCGGGACAGCGAGGGCACCGGGGAGCTGTTTTTT. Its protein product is CASSPRDSEGTGELFF.

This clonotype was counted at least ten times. CDR3 sequence reads: CASSLALTGEAFF. The CDR3 DNA reads TGTGCCAGCAGCTTAGCGTTGACGGGGGAAGCTTTCTTT. The chain employs TRBV7-6 and TRBJ1-1; D ambiguous. The CDR3 is 13 amino acids. Germline CDR1 reads SGHVS; CDR2 reads FNYEAQ. V was shortened by 0 bases and J by 8 bases, with 10 bases between the two germline ends.

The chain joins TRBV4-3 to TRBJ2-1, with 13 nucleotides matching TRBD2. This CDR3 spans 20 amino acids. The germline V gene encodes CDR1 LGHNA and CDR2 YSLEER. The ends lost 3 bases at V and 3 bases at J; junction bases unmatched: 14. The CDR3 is CASSHLRSVGLAGVYNEQFF. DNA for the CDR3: TGCGCCAGCAGCCATCTCCGTTCGGTTGGACTAGCGGGGGTCTACAATGAGCAGTTCTTC.

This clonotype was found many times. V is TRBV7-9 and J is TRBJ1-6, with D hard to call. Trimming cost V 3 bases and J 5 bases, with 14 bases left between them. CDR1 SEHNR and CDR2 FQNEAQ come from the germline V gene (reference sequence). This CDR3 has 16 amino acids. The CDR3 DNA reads TGTGCCAGCAGCTTCGGACTAGCAGGCAATAATTCACCCCTCCACTTT. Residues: CASSFGLAGNNSPLHF. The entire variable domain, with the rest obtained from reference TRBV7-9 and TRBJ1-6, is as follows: DTGVSQNPRHKITKRGQNVTFRCDPISEHNRLYWYRQTLGQGPEFLTYFQNEAQLEKSRLLSDRFSAERPKGSFSTLEIQRTEQGDSAMYLCASSFGLAGNNSPLHFGNGTRLTVT.

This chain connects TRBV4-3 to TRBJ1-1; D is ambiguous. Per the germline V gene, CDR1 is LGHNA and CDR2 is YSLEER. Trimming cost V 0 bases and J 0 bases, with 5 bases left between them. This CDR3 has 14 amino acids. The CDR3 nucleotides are TGCGCCAGCAGCCAAGAGGGATTGAACACTGAAGCTTTCTTT. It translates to CASSQEGLNTEAFF.

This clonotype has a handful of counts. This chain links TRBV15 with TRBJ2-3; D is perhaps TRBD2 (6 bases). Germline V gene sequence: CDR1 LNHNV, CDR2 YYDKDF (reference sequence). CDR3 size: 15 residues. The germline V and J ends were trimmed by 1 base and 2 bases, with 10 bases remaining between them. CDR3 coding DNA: TGTGCCACCAGCAGAGCCGGGGGTCTCACAGATACGCAGTATTTT. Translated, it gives CATSRAGGLTDTQYF.

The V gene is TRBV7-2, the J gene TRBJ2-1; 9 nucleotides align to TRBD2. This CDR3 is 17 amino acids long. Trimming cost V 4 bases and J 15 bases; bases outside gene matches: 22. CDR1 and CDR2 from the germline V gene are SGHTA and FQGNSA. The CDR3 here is CASSSLAGGGASGRPFF. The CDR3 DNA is TGTGCCAGCAGCTCCCTCGCGGGCGGGGGGGCAAGCGGCCGGCCGTTCTTC.

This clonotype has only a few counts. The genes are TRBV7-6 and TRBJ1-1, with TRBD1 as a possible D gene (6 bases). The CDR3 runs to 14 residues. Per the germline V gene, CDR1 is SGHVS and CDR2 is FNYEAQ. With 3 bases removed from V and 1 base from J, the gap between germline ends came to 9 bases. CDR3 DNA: TGTGCCAGCAGCTTCCGGACAGAGAACACTGAAGCTTTCTTT. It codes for CASSFRTENTEAFF.

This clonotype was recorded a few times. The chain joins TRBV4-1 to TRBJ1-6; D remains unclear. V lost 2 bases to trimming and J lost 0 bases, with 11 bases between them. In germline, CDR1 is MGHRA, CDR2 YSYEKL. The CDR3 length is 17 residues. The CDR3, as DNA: TGCGCCAGCAGCCAACATACCGGTGTCTCCTATAATTCACCCCTCCACTTT. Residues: CASSQHTGVSYNSPLHF.

CDR3 residues: CASSDVPGGATEAFF. The CDR3, as DNA: TGTGCCAGCAGTGACGTTCCGGGGGGTGCCACTGAAGCTTTCTTT. The rearrangement links TRBV6-4 to TRBJ1-1; a possible D gene is TRBD1 (5 bases). This CDR3 is 15 amino acids long. V was trimmed by 2 bases and J by 4 bases, leaving 14 bases between them. Germline lookup yields CDR1 MRHNA and CDR2 SNTAGT.

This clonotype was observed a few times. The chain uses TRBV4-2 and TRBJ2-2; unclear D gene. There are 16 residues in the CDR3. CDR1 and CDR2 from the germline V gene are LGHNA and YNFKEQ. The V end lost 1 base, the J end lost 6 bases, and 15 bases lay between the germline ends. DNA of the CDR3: TGTGCCAGCAGCCAAGGGGAAGGGAAGGGTCCCGGGGAGCTGTTTTTT. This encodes CASSQGEGKGPGELFF.

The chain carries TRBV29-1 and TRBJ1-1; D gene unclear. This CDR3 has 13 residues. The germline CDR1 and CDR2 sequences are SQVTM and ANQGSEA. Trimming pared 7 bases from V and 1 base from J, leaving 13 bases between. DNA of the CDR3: TGCAGCGCCGAAGGAGGTCAGAACACTGAAGCTTTCTTT. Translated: CSAEGGQNTEAFF.

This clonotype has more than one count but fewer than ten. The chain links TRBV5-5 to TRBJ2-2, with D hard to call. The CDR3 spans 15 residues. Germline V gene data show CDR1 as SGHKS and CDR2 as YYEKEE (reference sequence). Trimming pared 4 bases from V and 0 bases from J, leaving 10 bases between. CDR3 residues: CASSRTEANTGELFF. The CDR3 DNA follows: TGTGCCAGCAGCCGGACGGAAGCGAACACCGGGGAGCTGTTTTTT.

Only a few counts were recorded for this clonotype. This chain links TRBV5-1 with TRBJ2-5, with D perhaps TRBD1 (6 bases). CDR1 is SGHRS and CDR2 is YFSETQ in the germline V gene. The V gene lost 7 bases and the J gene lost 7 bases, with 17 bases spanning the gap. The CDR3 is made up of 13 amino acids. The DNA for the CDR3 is TGCGCCAGCGGACAGAACTTTGTGCGGACCCAGTACTTC. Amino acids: CASGQNFVRTQYF.

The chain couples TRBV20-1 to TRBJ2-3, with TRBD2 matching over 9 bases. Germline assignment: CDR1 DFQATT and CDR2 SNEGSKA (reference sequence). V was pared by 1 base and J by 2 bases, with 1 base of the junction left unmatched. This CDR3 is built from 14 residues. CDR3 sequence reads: CSARVAGATDTQYF. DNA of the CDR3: TGCAGTGCTAGAGTAGCGGGGGCCACAGATACGCAGTATTTT.

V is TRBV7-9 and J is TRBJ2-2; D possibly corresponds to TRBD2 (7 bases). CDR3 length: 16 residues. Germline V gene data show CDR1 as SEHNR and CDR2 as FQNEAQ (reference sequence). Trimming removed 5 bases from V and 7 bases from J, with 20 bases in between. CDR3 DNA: TGTGCCAGCAGCCCCCCTAGGGGGGGGCCGGGCGGGGAGCTGTTTTTT. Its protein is CASSPPRGGPGGELFF.

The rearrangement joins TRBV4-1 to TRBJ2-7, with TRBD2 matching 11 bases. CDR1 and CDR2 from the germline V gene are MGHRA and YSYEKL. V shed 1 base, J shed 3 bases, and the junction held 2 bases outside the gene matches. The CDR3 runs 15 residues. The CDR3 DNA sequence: TGCGCCAGCAGCCAAGTAACTAGCGGGGGCTACGAGCAGTACTTC. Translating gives CASSQVTSGGYEQYF.

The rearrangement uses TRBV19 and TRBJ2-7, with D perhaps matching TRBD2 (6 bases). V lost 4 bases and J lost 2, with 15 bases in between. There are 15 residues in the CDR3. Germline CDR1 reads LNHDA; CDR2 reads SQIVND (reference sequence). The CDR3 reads CASSRGVLKTYEQYF. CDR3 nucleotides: TGTGCCAGTAGTAGGGGGGTGCTAAAAACCTACGAGCAGTACTTC. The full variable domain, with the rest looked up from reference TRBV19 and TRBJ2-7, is DGGITQSPKYLFRKEGQNVTLSCEQNLNHDAMYWYRQDPGQGLRLIYYSQIVNDFQKGDIAEGYSVSREKKESFPLTVTSAQKNPTAFYLCASSRGVLKTYEQYFGPGTRLTVT.

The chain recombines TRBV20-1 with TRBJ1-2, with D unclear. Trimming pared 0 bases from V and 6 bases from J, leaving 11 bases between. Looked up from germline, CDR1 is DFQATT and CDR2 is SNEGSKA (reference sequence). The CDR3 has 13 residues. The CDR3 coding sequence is TGCAGTGCTAGAGATAATTCGGGGAATGGCTACACCTTC. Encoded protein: CSARDNSGNGYTF.

The CDR3 DNA sequence: TGCGCCAGCGTATCATTCGGGGGCGGCGAGCAGTACTTC. Translated, it gives CASVSFGGGEQYF. The V call is TRBV10-2, the J call TRBJ2-7; D could derive from TRBD1 or TRBD2 (6 bases each). This CDR3 is 13 amino acids long. Germline CDR1 and CDR2: WSHSY and SAAADI. The germline V and J ends were trimmed by 8 bases and 6 bases, with 17 bases remaining between them.